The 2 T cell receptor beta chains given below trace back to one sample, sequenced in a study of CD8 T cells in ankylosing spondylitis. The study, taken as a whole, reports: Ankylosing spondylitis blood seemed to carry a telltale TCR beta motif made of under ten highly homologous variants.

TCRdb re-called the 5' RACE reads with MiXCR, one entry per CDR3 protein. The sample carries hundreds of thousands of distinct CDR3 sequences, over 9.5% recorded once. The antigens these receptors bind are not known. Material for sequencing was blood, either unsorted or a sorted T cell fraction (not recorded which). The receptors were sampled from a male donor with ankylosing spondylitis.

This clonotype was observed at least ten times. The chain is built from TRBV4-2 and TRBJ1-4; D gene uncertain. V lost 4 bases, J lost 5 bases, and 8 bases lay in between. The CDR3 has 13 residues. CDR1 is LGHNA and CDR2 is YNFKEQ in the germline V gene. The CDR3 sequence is CASSRWTNEKLFF. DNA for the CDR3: TGTGCCAGCAGCCGGTGGACGAATGAAAAACTGTTTTTT.

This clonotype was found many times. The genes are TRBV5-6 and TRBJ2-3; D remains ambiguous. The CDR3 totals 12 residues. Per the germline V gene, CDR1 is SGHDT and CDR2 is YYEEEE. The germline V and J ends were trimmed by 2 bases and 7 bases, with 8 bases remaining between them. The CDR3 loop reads CASSFPGNTQYF. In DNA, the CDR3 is TGTGCCAGCAGCTTTCCCGGAAATACGCAGTATTTT.